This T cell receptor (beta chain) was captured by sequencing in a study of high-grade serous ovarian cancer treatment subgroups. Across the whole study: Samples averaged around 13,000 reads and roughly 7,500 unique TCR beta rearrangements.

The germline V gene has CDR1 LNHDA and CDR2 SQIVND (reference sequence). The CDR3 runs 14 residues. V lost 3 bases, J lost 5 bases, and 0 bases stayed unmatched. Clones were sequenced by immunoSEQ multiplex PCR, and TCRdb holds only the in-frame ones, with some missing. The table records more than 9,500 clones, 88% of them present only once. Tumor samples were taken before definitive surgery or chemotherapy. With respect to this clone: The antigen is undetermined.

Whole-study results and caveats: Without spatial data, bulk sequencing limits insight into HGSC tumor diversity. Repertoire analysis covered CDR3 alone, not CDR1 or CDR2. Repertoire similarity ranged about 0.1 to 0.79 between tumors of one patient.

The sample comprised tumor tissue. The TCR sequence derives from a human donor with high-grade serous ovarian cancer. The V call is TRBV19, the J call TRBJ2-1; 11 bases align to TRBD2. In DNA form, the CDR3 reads TGTGCCAGTAGTATTAGCGGGGGGGACAATGAGCAGTTCTTC. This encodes CASSISGGDNEQFF.